What follows are 9 T cell receptor beta chains derived from one specimen sequenced in a study (dated by TCRdb to between 2014 and 2017). Cells that were CD4+CD25+CD127-/low were isolated as Tregs. Library prep was done by 5' RACE. Sequenced using an Illumina MiSeq. TCRdb cleaned the public reads at Q25 with fastp, built clones with MiXCR and kept in-frame beta chains. CDR3 protein duplicates are merged, each entry listing the most common genes and DNA. Within this sample are 46,000 or so distinct CDR3 sequences, with over 20% of them counted one time only. The top ten clonotypes cover 3.5% to 4.5% of the sample. Material for sequencing was Tregs sorted from a lymph node. These receptors were taken from a female donor with breast cancer.

In this sample, this clonotype turned up once. Compared with germline, one end of the junction differs, possibly owing to a read error. The chain links TRBV15 to TRBJ2-1; D remains unclear. CDR1 is LNHNV, CDR2 YYDKDF, per germline (reference sequence). CDR3 size: 17 residues. The CDR3 DNA is TGTGCCACTAGCAGAGATCTGGGGAATGTTTCCTACAATGAGCAGTTCTTC. It encodes CATSRDLGNVSYNEQFF.

At least ten counts were recorded for this clonotype. This chain joins TRBV15 and TRBJ2-7; D may be TRBD1 or TRBD2 (6 bases each). The CDR3 is 13 amino acids. Trimming took off 1 base at V and 7 bases at J, with 11 bases between the two ends. Germline V gives CDR1 LNHNV, CDR2 YYDKDF (reference sequence). The CDR3 region is CATSRGRGYEQYF. The CDR3 DNA sequence: TGTGCCACCAGCAGAGGGAGGGGGTATGAGCAGTACTTC.

This clonotype was observed a few times. The rearrangement links TRBV28 to TRBJ2-7; D uncertain. The germline V and J ends were trimmed by 8 bases and 6 bases, with 11 bases remaining between them. Germline CDR1 and CDR2: MDHEN and SYDVKM. CDR3 size: 11 residues. CDR3 loop: CASGPLSEQYF. CDR3 DNA sequence: TGTGCCAGCGGCCCCTTGAGCGAGCAGTACTTC.

On this clonotype: It may be a read error: a sequence one base away is much more abundant. The chain links TRBV6-2 or TRBV6-3 to TRBJ2-5; D gene ambiguous. With 6 bases removed from V and 1 base from J, the gap between germline ends came to 15 bases. The CDR3 is 15 residues long. Germline CDR1 reads MNHEY; CDR2 reads SVGEGT. Here the CDR3 reads CASRGWRGPQETQYF. The CDR3 bases are TGTGCCAGCAGGGGGTGGAGAGGCCCCCAAGAGACCCAGTACTTC.

This clonotype appeared many times. This chain connects TRBV5-1 to TRBJ2-7, with 7 nucleotides matching TRBD2. The V gene's germline CDR1 is SGHRS and CDR2 YFSETQ. Trimming at V came to 4 bases and at J to 2 bases, leaving 3 bases not matched to a gene. The CDR3 has 13 residues. The CDR3 sequence: CASSLAVAYEQYF. The CDR3 DNA follows: TGCGCCAGCAGCCTAGCGGTGGCCTACGAGCAGTACTTC.

This clonotype came up a few times. This clone may be a read error of a much larger clone one base away. The genes are TRBV12-3 or TRBV12-4 and TRBJ2-5; 11 bases align to TRBD1. The J segment lost 5 bases and the V segment lost 6 bases, leaving 8 bases of the junction unmatched. CDR3 length: 15 residues. This CDR3 is CASSSGTGGRETQYF. Here the CDR3 DNA reads TGTGCCAGCAGCTCTGGGACAGGGGGTCGTGAGACCCAGTACTTC.

Comment on this clonotype: At one end, the junction sequence differs from germline, possibly due to a read error. V gene TRBV7-2 combines with J gene TRBJ1-1; weak D call: TRBD1 (6 bases). CDR1 is SGHTA and CDR2 is FQGNSA in the germline V gene. This CDR3 comprises 14 residues. The CDR3: CASSFTGLKTEAFF. For the CDR3, the DNA is TGTGCCAGCAGCTTCACAGGGTTGAAGACTGAAGCTTTCTTT. The whole variable domain, remainder taken from reference TRBV7-2 and TRBJ1-1, is GAGVSQSPSNKVTEKGKDVELRCDPISGHTALYWYRQSLGQGLEFLIYFQGNSAPDKSGLPSDRFSAERTGGSVSTLTIQRTQQEDSAVYLCASSFTGLKTEAFFGQGTRLTVV.

This clonotype was detected ten times or more. The J gene is TRBJ1-2, the V gene TRBV20-1; 10 bases align to TRBD1. The CDR3 has 16 amino acids. J gave up 6 bases and V 5 bases, and 15 bases lay outside the gene matches. Germline V CDR1 and CDR2: DFQATT, SNEGSKA (reference sequence). In nucleotides, the CDR3 is TGCAGTGCTCTTACATTAACAGACAGGGGGCGTAATGGCTACACCTTC. This translates into CSALTLTDRGRNGYTF.

J is TRBJ2-5 and V is TRBV5-1; no firm D call. The germline V gene encodes CDR1 SGHRS and CDR2 YFSETQ. V lost 2 bases, J lost 5 bases, and 4 bases lay in between. The CDR3 has 11 amino acids. The CDR3 DNA reads as TGCGCCAGCAGCTTTGGGGAGACCCAGTACTTC. Translating it yields CASSFGETQYF. Full variable domain (remainder filled in from reference TRBV5-1 and TRBJ2-5): KAGVTQTPRYLIKTRGQQVTLSCSPISGHRSVSWYQQTPGQGLQFLFEYFSETQRNKGNFPGRFSGRQFSNSRSEMNVSTLELGDSALYLCASSFGETQYFGPGTRLLVL.